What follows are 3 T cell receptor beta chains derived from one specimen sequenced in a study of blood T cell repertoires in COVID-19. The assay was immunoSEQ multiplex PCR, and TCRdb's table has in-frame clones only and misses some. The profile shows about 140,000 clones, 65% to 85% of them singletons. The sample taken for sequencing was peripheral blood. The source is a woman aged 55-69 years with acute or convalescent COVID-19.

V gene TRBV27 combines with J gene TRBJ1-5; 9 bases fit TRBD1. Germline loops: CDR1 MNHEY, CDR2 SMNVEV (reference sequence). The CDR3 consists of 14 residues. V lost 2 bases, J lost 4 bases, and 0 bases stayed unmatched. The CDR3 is CASSLGTGNQPQHF. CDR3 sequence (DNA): TGTGCCAGCAGTTTAGGGACAGGGAATCAGCCCCAGCATTTT.

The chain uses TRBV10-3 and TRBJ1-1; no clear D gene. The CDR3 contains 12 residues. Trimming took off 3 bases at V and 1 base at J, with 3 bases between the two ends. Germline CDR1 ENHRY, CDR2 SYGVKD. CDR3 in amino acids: CAISDGNTEAFF. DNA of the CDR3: TGTGCCATCAGTGACGGGAACACTGAAGCTTTCTTT.

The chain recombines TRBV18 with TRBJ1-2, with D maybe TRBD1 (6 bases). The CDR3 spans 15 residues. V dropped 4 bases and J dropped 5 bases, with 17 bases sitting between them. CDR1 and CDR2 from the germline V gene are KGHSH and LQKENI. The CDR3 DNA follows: TGTGCCAGCTCACAAACGGCAGGGGAGCTTTATGGCTACACCTTC. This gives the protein CASSQTAGELYGYTF.